This T cell receptor (beta chain) was sequenced for a study of T-cell reconstitution after alpha-beta-depleted transplantation in children. Regarding the study as a whole: Some patients owed their high day-60 TCRbeta diversity to surviving recipient T cells and thymic progenitors. Expanded graft clones numbering several hundred reportedly gave rise to alpha-beta T cells about two months after transplant. Counts and diversity of T cells one year after transplant came mostly from newly produced T cells.

Losses at the gene ends were 4 bases for V and 5 bases for J; bases not matched to a gene: 8. CDR3 size: 15 residues. Germline CDR1 is SGHRS and CDR2 is YFSETQ. As it was prepared, the TCRbeta library received unique molecular identifiers. Each CDR3 protein gets one entry after TCRdb re-called the PCR reads with MiXCR. Seen here are approximately 520,000 distinct CDR3 sequences, 10% to 12% observed once, and the top ten hold around 15%. In the case of this clonotype: Its antigen is still unknown.

This TCR was sampled from a female patient between 2 and 15 years old who had a stem cell transplant for aplastic anemia, so the T cells may come from the graft donor. Specimen: PBMCs, mostly from graft donor cells, collected 180 days after TCRalphabeta/CD19-depleted stem cell transplant. The chain employs TRBV5-1 and TRBJ2-5, with 10 bases that match TRBD1. The CDR3 DNA reads as TGCGCCAGCAGCACGAGGGGACAGGGGTTTGAGACCCAGTACTTC. Amino acids: CASSTRGQGFETQYF.